The 17 T cell receptor beta chains listed next were all sequenced from one sample in a study of blood T cell repertoires in COVID-19. Repertoires were generated with immunoSEQ multiplex PCR, while TCRdb's copy carries only in-frame clones and drops some. The data contain roughly 74,000 clones, almost 85% of them singletons. The sequenced material came from peripheral blood. These receptors all come from a man between 65 and 85 years old with acute or convalescent COVID-19.

This chain links TRBV6-5 with TRBJ1-5, with D tentatively TRBD1 (6 bases). CDR1 MNHEY and CDR2 SVGAGI come from the germline V gene. The CDR3 covers 15 residues. V was trimmed by 6 bases and J by 3 bases, leaving 15 bases between them. The CDR3 region is CASRSQDRHNQPQHF. The CDR3 DNA reads TGTGCCAGCAGATCTCAGGACAGACACAATCAGCCCCAGCATTTT.

This clone is a singleton in its sample. The chain recombines TRBV5-1 with TRBJ1-4; D is undetermined. Germline CDR1 and CDR2: SGHRS and YFSETQ. This CDR3 has 14 amino acids. The V end lost 0 bases, the J end lost 3 bases, and 6 bases lay between the germline ends. The CDR3, as DNA: TGCGCCAGCAGCTTGGTACAGCCTAATGAAAAACTGTTTTTT. As protein: CASSLVQPNEKLFF.

The V and J genes are TRBV12-2 and TRBJ1-1; the DNA was not compared with TRBD1, the D call given in the table. TRBV12-2 is tagged as a pseudogene. The CDR3 length is 15 residues. The CDR3 nucleotides are TGTGCAAGTCGTTATCAAGACAGGGGGGGCACTGAAGCTTTCTTT. The encoded protein is CASRYQDRGGTEAFF.

V usage is TRBV5-4 and J usage is TRBJ2-1, with D hard to call. V lost 4 bases and J 0 bases, leaving 8 bases between the germline ends. This CDR3 region has 14 residues. Per the germline V gene, CDR1 is SGHNT and CDR2 is YYREEE (reference sequence). The CDR3 is CASSVEISYNEQFF. CDR3 coding DNA: TGTGCCAGCAGCGTAGAGATCTCCTACAATGAGCAGTTCTTC.

The chain is built from TRBV19 and TRBJ2-5, with D possibly matching TRBD2 (6 bases). The germline gives CDR1 LNHDA, CDR2 SQIVND (reference sequence). Trimming removed 4 bases at V and 2 bases at J, with 14 bases between. The CDR3 loop spans 15 amino acids. The CDR3 sequence: CASSTALDYQETQYF. For the CDR3, the DNA is TGTGCCAGTAGTACCGCCTTGGACTATCAAGAGACCCAGTACTTC.

Comment on this clone: Within the sample, other DNA sequences also encode this same CDR3. This chain joins TRBV5-1 and TRBJ2-6; D unclear. This CDR3 is 15 amino acids long. Germline V gene data show CDR1 as SGHRS and CDR2 as YFSETQ. Trimming stripped 0 bases from V and 0 bases from J, with 4 bases between. The CDR3, as DNA: TGCGCCAGCAGCTTGGGGCCCTCTGGGGCCAACGTCCTGACTTTC. This translates into CASSLGPSGANVLTF.

The chain employs TRBV5-4 and TRBJ2-7; TRBD2 matches 11 bases. The V gene's germline CDR1 is SGHNT and CDR2 YYREEE (reference sequence). V was clipped by 3 bases and J by 2 bases; unmatched bases: 4. This CDR3 spans 15 amino acids. CDR3 coding DNA: TGTGCCAGCAGCTCGAGGACTAGCGGGCCCTACGAGCAGTACTTC. Protein sequence: CASSSRTSGPYEQYF.

The chain employs TRBV5-1 and TRBJ2-2, with a weak D call TRBD1 (6 bases). Germline V CDR1 and CDR2: SGHRS, YFSETQ. V lost 1 base to trimming and J lost 4 bases, with 8 bases between them. The CDR3 totals 14 residues. Here the CDR3 reads CASSLQGSTGELFF. As DNA, the CDR3 is TGCGCCAGCAGCTTGCAGGGGAGCACCGGGGAGCTGTTTTTT.

The rearrangement joins TRBV3-1 (or the pseudogene TRBV3-2) to TRBJ2-2; weak D call: TRBD2 (6 bases). V was shortened by 8 bases and J by 5 bases, with 15 bases between the two germline ends. Per the germline V gene, CDR1 is LGHDT and CDR2 is YNNKEL (reference sequence). The CDR3 runs to 14 residues. CDR3 residues: CASRGLVDTGELFF. Written as DNA, the CDR3 is TGTGCCAGCCGGGGACTCGTGGATACCGGGGAGCTGTTTTTT.

V usage is TRBV20-1 and J usage is TRBJ1-5, with D unresolved. This CDR3 contains 13 residues. The V end lost 3 bases, the J end lost 2 bases, and 8 bases lay between the germline ends. Germline V gives CDR1 DFQATT, CDR2 SNEGSKA (reference sequence). CDR3 DNA sequence: TGCAGTGCTAGTACCGGGGGCAATCAGCCCCAGCATTTT. This gives the protein CSASTGGNQPQHF.

The chain joins TRBV25-1 to TRBJ1-6; no clear D gene. The CDR3 spans 13 residues. The germline CDR1 and CDR2 sequences are MGHDK and SYGVNS. V was clipped by 5 bases and J by 4 bases, with 6 bases between them. CDR3 in amino acids: CASSPQYNSPLHF. The CDR3 coding sequence is TGTGCCAGCAGTCCCCAGTATAATTCACCCCTCCACTTT.

This clone was observed a single time. V usage is TRBV7-2 and J usage is TRBJ1-2, with 10 bases that match TRBD1. Per germline, CDR1 SGHTA and CDR2 FQGNSA. The V and J ends lost 6 bases and 7 bases, in that order; junction bases with no gene match: 5. This CDR3 has 13 amino acids. CDR3 nucleotides: TGTGCCAGCAGACCCGGGACAGGGGTTGGCTACACCTTC. Its protein product is CASRPGTGVGYTF. Drawing the rest from reference TRBV7-2 and TRBJ1-2, the complete variable domain is GAGVSQSPSNKVTEKGKDVELRCDPISGHTALYWYRQSLGQGLEFLIYFQGNSAPDKSGLPSDRFSAERTGGSVSTLTIQRTQQEDSAVYLCASRPGTGVGYTFGSGTRLTVV.

The CDR3 loop reads CASSMGRREGYTF. In DNA form, the CDR3 reads TGTGCCAGTAGTATGGGCCGCCGAGAGGGCTACACCTTC. The genes are TRBV19 and TRBJ1-2; no firm D call. Per germline, CDR1 LNHDA and CDR2 SQIVND (reference sequence). The V end lost 3 bases, the J end lost 8 bases, and 13 bases lay between the germline ends. This CDR3 region has 13 residues.

In regard to this clone: Different DNA sequences within this sample yield the same CDR3. V is TRBV19 and J is TRBJ1-2; D remains unclear. Trimming left V 3 bases short and J 0 bases short, with 5 bases between. The CDR3 length is 13 residues. Germline V gives CDR1 LNHDA, CDR2 SQIVND (reference sequence). CDR3 nucleotides: TGTGCCAGTAGTATCGGTGCTAACTATGGCTACACCTTC. Protein sequence: CASSIGANYGYTF.

The J gene is TRBJ2-7, the V gene TRBV6-5; TRBD1 agrees at 8 bases. Germline lookup yields CDR1 MNHEY and CDR2 SVGAGI. J gave up 3 bases and V 6 bases, and 7 bases lay outside the gene matches. This CDR3 comprises 14 residues. The CDR3 DNA is TGTGCCAGCAGGGGGGACAGGTCCCACTACGAGCAGTACTTC. This codes for CASRGDRSHYEQYF.

This clone was found once. This chain connects TRBV10-2 to TRBJ1-2, with a tentative D call TRBD1 (5 bases). The CDR3 is 15 amino acids. Germline V gives CDR1 WSHSY, CDR2 SAAADI. Trimming pared 2 bases from V and 4 bases from J, leaving 14 bases between. The CDR3 DNA reads as TGCGCCAGCAGTGAGAGGGGCGCGGCCCTCTATGGCTACACCTTC. This translates into CASSERGAALYGYTF.

V and J are TRBV5-6 and TRBJ2-7; 11 positions agree with TRBD1. The length of the CDR3 is 16 residues. V was clipped by 2 bases and J by 1 base; unmatched bases: 5. In germline, CDR1 is SGHDT, CDR2 YYEEEE. The CDR3 DNA is TGTGCCAGCAGCTTCGGACAGGGGGCGCGTTCCTACGAGCAGTACTTC. This sequence encodes CASSFGQGARSYEQYF.